Presented here are 15 T cell receptor beta chains from one specimen sequenced in a study of type 1 and type 2 diabetes patients. PCR was run on genomic DNA. A primer set of 30 forward and 13 reverse primers amplified the CDR3. In TCRdb, the multiplex PCR reads were re-called with MiXCR into one record per CDR3 protein. The sample lists approximately 260,000 distinct CDR3 sequences, roughly 44% occurring once. Sequenced: peripheral blood mononuclear cells (PBMCs). Receptors originate from a man aged 18 to 29 with type 2 diabetes.

This chain connects TRBV6-5 to TRBJ2-5, with no clear D. With the DNA end fitting TRBJ2-1 better, the J assignment may be wrong. The germline gives CDR1 MNHEY, CDR2 SVGAGI. The CDR3 extends over 13 amino acids. CDR3 DNA: TGTGCCAGCACCTCCTTGGGTAACAATGAGCAGTTCTTC. Protein: CASTSLGNNEQFF.

This chain links TRBV27 with TRBJ2-7, with D unresolved. Germline V gene data show CDR1 as MNHEY and CDR2 as SMNVEV (reference sequence). This CDR3 region has 14 residues. Trimming took off 10 bases at V and 3 bases at J, with 19 bases between the two ends. The CDR3 bases are TGTGCCAACGCCGATAGATTGGGCCTCTACGAGCAGTACTTC. It yields the protein CANADRLGLYEQYF.

The chain couples TRBV9 to TRBJ2-7; tentatively, D is TRBD2 (6 bases). Trimming left V 0 bases short and J 3 bases short, with 13 bases between. The CDR3 covers 15 residues. CDR1 is SGDLS and CDR2 is YYNGEE in the germline V gene. The CDR3 DNA sequence: TGTGCCAGCAGCGTAGGTGGGACTTACTACTACGAGCAGTACTTC. Its translation: CASSVGGTYYYEQYF.

V gene TRBV7-2 combines with J gene TRBJ1-2, with a weak D call TRBD1 (5 bases). V was pared by 5 bases and J by 3 bases, with 22 bases between. Germline CDR1 is SGHTA and CDR2 is FQGNSA. The CDR3 spans 17 residues. For the CDR3, the DNA is TGTGCCAGCAGCCAAGGCATTCTTCGGGGCAGGCACTATGGCTACACCTTC. Protein sequence: CASSQGILRGRHYGYTF.

As to this clonotype: In this CDR3 the conserved last residue, phenylalanine or tryptophan, is missing, so a read error is likely. The chain employs TRBV7-9 and TRBJ2-1; TRBD2 matches 7 bases. J was trimmed by 5 bases and V by 8 bases; bases with no gene match: 6. The length of the CDR3 is 13 residues. Germline V gives CDR1 SEHNR, CDR2 FQNEAQ (reference sequence). The CDR3 protein is CASAPGGNNEQFL. The CDR3 DNA is TGTGCCAGCGCGCCGGGAGGCAACAATGAGCAGTTCCTC.

V gene TRBV28 combines with J gene TRBJ2-5; no reliable D call. The germline V gene encodes CDR1 MDHEN and CDR2 SYDVKM. Between the trimmed V and J ends, which lost 3 bases and 5 bases, there was a span of 7 bases. The CDR3 is 12 amino acids. CDR3 sequence (DNA): TGTGCCAGCAGTTTTGGGGTGGAGACCCAGTACTTC. Protein product: CASSFGVETQYF.

This clonotype has just a few counts. The J gene is TRBJ2-5, the V gene TRBV6-2 or TRBV6-3, with unresolved D. The CDR3 extends over 10 amino acids. The germline V gene has CDR1 MNHEY and CDR2 SVGEGT. V lost 8 bases to trimming and J lost 7 bases, with 8 bases between them. In DNA, the CDR3 is TGTGCCAGCCTGGGTGCGACCCAGTACTTC. Amino acids: CASLGATQYF.

This clonotype was seen many times. The V call is TRBV7-8, the J call TRBJ2-7; D is possibly TRBD1 (6 bases). V was clipped by 1 base and J by 6 bases, with 13 bases between them. The germline V gene encodes CDR1 SGHVS and CDR2 FQNEAQ. The CDR3 is 14 residues long. The CDR3 sequence: CASSLVSGGLEQYF. The CDR3 DNA follows: TGTGCCAGCAGCTTAGTATCTGGGGGCCTCGAGCAGTACTTC.

The chain carries TRBV28 and TRBJ1-6, with D possibly TRBD1 on 5 matching bases. Germline V gene sequence: CDR1 MDHEN, CDR2 SYDVKM. This CDR3 spans 14 amino acids. The V end lost 5 bases, the J end lost 9 bases, and 14 bases lay between the germline ends. The CDR3 DNA reads TGTGCCAGCAGTCCCCGTCGTGGGGCTTCACCCCTCCACTTT. It yields the protein CASSPRRGASPLHF.

CDR3 amino acids: CASSLAAMEKLFF. CDR3 nucleotide sequence: TGTGCCAGCAGTTTAGCGGCGATGGAGAAACTGTTTTTT. J is TRBJ1-4 and V is TRBV6-2 or TRBV6-3; D gene uncertain. The germline V gene has CDR1 MNHEY and CDR2 SVGEGT. V was clipped by 4 bases and J by 11 bases, with 14 bases between them. This CDR3 has 13 residues.

This chain links TRBV19 with TRBJ2-5; D possibly corresponds to TRBD2 (6 bases). There are 15 residues in the CDR3. V lost 4 bases to trimming and J lost 5 bases, with 17 bases between them. Germline assignment: CDR1 LNHDA and CDR2 SQIVND (reference sequence). The CDR3 DNA reads TGTGCCAGTAGTACCCCCGCATCTAGCGTCGAGACCCAGTACTTC. It codes for CASSTPASSVETQYF.

As regards this clonotype: Being one base from a much bigger clone, this may be a read error. The chain has TRBV27 and TRBJ2-7; possibly TRBD1 for D (5 bases). The CDR3 is 13 residues long. Germline assignment: CDR1 MNHEY and CDR2 SMNVEV (reference sequence). Between the trimmed V and J ends, which lost 5 bases and 5 bases, there was a span of 13 bases. Here the CDR3 DNA reads TGTGCCAGCAGTGATCCAGGGTCCGACGAGCAGTACTTC. This gives the protein CASSDPGSDEQYF.

CDR3 DNA sequence: TGTGCCAGCAGCTTAAGGGGGCTAGGGGACACTGAAGCTTTCTTT. Translating it yields CASSLRGLGDTEAFF. The chain is built from TRBV7-3 and TRBJ1-1; D may be TRBD1 (6 bases). Germline V gives CDR1 SGHTA, CDR2 FQGTGA. V was trimmed by 1 base and J by 3 bases, leaving 12 bases between them. The CDR3 loop spans 15 amino acids.

For the CDR3, the DNA is TGTGCCAGCAGTTTACGGCGGGTATTGGCAGAAAAACTGTTTTTT. Amino acids: CASSLRRVLAEKLFF. The chain uses TRBV27 and TRBJ1-4, with D unresolved. Per the germline V gene, CDR1 is MNHEY and CDR2 is SMNVEV (reference sequence). This CDR3 comprises 15 residues. Deletions cut 2 bases from V and 8 bases from J, with 15 bases between.

This clonotype came up a few times. The CDR3 DNA is TGTGCCAGCAGTTTATACGGACAGGGGGAAGGGGGCGGCTACACCTTC. Its protein product is CASSLYGQGEGGGYTF. The V call is TRBV12-3 or TRBV12-4, the J call TRBJ1-2; 10 bases map to TRBD1. This CDR3 has 16 residues. The J segment lost 8 bases and the V segment lost 2 bases, leaving 11 bases of the junction unmatched.